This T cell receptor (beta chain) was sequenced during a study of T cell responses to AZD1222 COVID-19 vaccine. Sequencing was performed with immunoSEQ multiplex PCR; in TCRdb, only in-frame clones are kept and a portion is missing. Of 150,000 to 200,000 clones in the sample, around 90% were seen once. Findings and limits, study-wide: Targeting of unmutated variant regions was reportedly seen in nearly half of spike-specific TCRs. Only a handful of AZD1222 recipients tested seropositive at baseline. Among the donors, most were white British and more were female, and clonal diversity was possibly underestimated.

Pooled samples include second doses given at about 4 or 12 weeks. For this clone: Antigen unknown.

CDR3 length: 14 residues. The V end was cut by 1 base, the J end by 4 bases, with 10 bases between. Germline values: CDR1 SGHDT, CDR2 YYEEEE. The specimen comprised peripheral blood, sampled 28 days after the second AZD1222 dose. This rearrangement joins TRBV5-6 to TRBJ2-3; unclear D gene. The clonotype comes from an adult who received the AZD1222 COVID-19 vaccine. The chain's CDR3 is CASSLIGEADTQYF. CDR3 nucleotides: TGTGCCAGCAGCTTGATTGGGGAAGCAGATACGCAGTATTTT.